The T cell receptor (beta chain) under discussion was sequenced for a study of blood T cell repertoires in COVID-19. Study as a whole: T cells, B-cell-depleted T cells, or PBMCs supplied cDNA or gDNA.

The CDR3 is 15 residues long. In the authors' methods: Amplification of reference gene primers provided the estimated nucleated cell counts. Produced via immunoSEQ multiplex PCR; TCRdb's table is partial and in-frame only. V and J calls and clone size are as listed in that table; D and trimming were resolved from the DNA. The sample holds around 700,000 clones; 80% to 90% are singletons and the top ten take approximately 0.25%. The sequenced sample was peripheral blood. The rearrangement uses TRBV21-1 and TRBJ1-4; the listed D gene, TRBD1, was not tested against the DNA. TRBV21-1 is recorded as a pseudogene. The sequence derives from a woman between 18 and 29 years old with acute or convalescent COVID-19. The DNA of the CDR3 is TGTGCCAGCAATTGGCGACGACAGAGTAATGAAAAACTGTTTTTT. The encoded protein is CASNWRRQSNEKLFF.